This T cell receptor beta chain was documented in a study of cytomegalovirus exposure and HLA in healthy donors. The study, taken as a whole, reports: Three of the chains that were CMV-associated were confirmed in vitro to be specific for CMV antigens. Many donors shared some public TCRs, even though most TCR sequences were rare.

With regard to this clone: The antigen is unknown.

Measured with immunoSEQ multiplex PCR; TCRdb has only the in-frame clones, and not every one. The sample includes some 140,000 clones, roughly four fifths seen only once; the top ten take almost 1.5%. J gave up 9 bases and V 5 bases, and 10 bases lay outside the gene matches. The V gene's germline CDR1 is MNHEY and CDR2 SMNVEV (reference sequence). This CDR3 has 15 residues. J is TRBJ1-5 and V is TRBV27, with 10 bases lining up with TRBD1. The sequence was obtained from a young woman in good health and CMV-seronegative. Sequencing was carried out using PBMCs. The CDR3: CASSRRQGADGPQHF. Here the CDR3 DNA reads TGTGCCAGCAGTAGAAGACAGGGGGCGGACGGGCCCCAGCATTTT.